The 8 T cell receptor beta chains in this list originate from one sample, sequenced in a study of chemoradiotherapy in HPV16-positive cancers. The repertoire was sequenced with immunoSEQ multiplex PCR; TCRdb's copy has only in-frame clones and lacks some. This sample yields fewer than 40,000 clones, of which about 90% are seen a single time; roughly 3.9% belongs to the top ten. The source material was blood, sampled from a patient who underwent chemoradiotherapy. The receptors shown here come from a human donor with HPV-associated anogenital cancer.

The chain is built from TRBV23-1 and TRBJ2-7; 9 nucleotides match TRBD1. TRBV23-1 is an open reading frame, and its role is uncertain. Trimming removed 1 base from V and 0 bases from J; junction bases left unmatched: 4. There are 16 residues in the CDR3. CDR3 sequence reads: CASSQLPGQGSYEQYF. Here the CDR3 DNA reads TGCGCCAGCAGTCAATTGCCGGGACAGGGCTCCTACGAGCAGTACTTC.

The rearrangement links TRBV18 to TRBJ2-7; 15 bases are a match to TRBD2. V shed 3 bases and J 4 bases; nucleotides not matched to a gene: 1. Germline CDR1 KGHSH, CDR2 LQKENI. The CDR3 contains 15 residues. CDR3 residues: CASSPGLAGGYEQYF. CDR3 coding DNA: TGTGCCAGCTCACCGGGACTAGCGGGGGGATACGAGCAGTACTTC.

V and J are TRBV14 and TRBJ2-1, with a possible D match to TRBD1 (5 bases). V lost 8 bases, J lost 9 bases, and 11 bases lay in between. Germline V gene sequence: CDR1 SGHDN, CDR2 FVKESK. The CDR3 contains 11 residues. CDR3 nucleotide sequence: TGTGCCAGCTTCCAGGGCCTTGAGCAGTTCTTC. Translation gives CASFQGLEQFF.

This rearrangement joins TRBV6-6 to TRBJ2-7, with D uncertain. The germline V gene encodes CDR1 MNHNY and CDR2 SVGAGI (reference sequence). The CDR3 is 14 amino acids. V was shortened by 4 bases and J by 3 bases, with 13 bases between the two germline ends. The CDR3 loop reads CASSSAPQNYEQYF. The CDR3 region has the DNA TGTGCCAGCAGTTCGGCCCCACAAAACTACGAGCAGTACTTC.

This chain links TRBV18 with TRBJ2-5; tentative D call: TRBD2 (7 bases). V shed 6 bases and J shed 11 bases, with 22 bases lying between them. The germline V gene has CDR1 KGHSH and CDR2 LQKENI. The CDR3 length is 14 residues. The CDR3 DNA reads TGTGCCAGCTCCCCCCCCGGGACGGGGGGCTTGCAGTACTTC. It encodes CASSPPGTGGLQYF.

V gene TRBV2 combines with J gene TRBJ1-5; 8 nucleotides align to TRBD1. The CDR3 contains 14 residues. Losses at the gene ends were 6 bases for V and 7 bases for J; bases not matched to a gene: 8. Germline V CDR1 and CDR2: SNHLY, FYNNEI. CDR3 sequence (DNA): TGTGCCAGCAGGTTCGGACAGGGTAGGCAGCCCCAGCATTTT. This gives the protein CASRFGQGRQPQHF.

The chain joins TRBV27 to TRBJ2-3; 8 bases are a match to TRBD1. From germline, CDR1 is MNHEY and CDR2 SMNVEV (reference sequence). Trimming cost V 1 base and J 0 bases; bases outside gene matches: 3. The CDR3 spans 16 residues. The CDR3 loop is CASSLWTGRSTDTQYF. CDR3 sequence (DNA): TGTGCCAGCAGTTTATGGACAGGGCGAAGCACAGATACGCAGTATTTT.

This chain uses TRBV7-2 with TRBJ1-3, with D maybe TRBD1 (6 bases). Germline V gene sequence: CDR1 SGHTA, CDR2 FQGNSA. The ends were cut back, 5 bases at V and 6 bases at J, with 14 bases in the middle. The CDR3 runs 14 residues. The CDR3 sequence is CASSIGGPQNTIYF. The CDR3 nucleotides read TGTGCCAGCAGCATAGGGGGACCGCAAAACACCATATATTTT.